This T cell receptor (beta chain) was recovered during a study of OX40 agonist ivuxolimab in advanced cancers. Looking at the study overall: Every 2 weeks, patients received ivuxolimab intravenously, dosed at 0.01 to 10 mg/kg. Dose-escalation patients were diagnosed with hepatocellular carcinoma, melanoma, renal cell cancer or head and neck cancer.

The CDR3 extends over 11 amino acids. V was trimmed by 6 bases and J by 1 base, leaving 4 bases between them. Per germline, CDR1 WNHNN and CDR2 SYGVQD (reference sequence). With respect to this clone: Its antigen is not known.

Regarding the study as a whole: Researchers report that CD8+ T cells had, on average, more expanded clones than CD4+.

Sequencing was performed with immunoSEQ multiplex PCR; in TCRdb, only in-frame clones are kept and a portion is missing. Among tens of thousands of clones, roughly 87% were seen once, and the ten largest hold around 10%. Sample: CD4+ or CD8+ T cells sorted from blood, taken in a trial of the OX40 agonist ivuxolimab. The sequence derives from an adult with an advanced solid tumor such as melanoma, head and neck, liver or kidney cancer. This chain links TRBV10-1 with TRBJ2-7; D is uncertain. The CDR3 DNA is TGCGCCAGCAGAAGGTCCTACGAGCAGTACTTC. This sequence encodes CASRRSYEQYF.